This T cell receptor beta chain was identified in a study of tumor-infiltrating lymphocytes in primary liver carcinoma. Synthesis of TCR beta cDNA was carried out from around 500 ng total RNA with a constant-region primer. For TCR beta, libraries were produced by three nested multiplex PCR rounds using slightly modified ARM-PCR. TCRdb itself ran the multiplex PCR reads through MiXCR, one entry per CDR3 protein. The sample has some 130,000 distinct CDR3 sequences; around 70% are singletons. Joint extraction of RNA and DNA used about 17-31 mg of bulk tissue that was unsorted. As concerns this clonotype: Just one base apart from a much larger clone, this may be a read error.

Sequencing used tumor-adjacent normal liver tissue. This sequence originates from a woman in her sixties or seventies with primary liver carcinoma and hepatitis B virus infection.

The CDR3 coding sequence is TGCGCCAGCAGCTTGGGAAGCTCGAAGGGGACAGATACGCAGCATTTT. Its translation: CASSLGSSKGTDTQHF. This chain uses TRBV5-1 with TRBJ2-3; 7 bases map to TRBD1. The tail of the sequence fits TRBJ1-5 better, so the J call may be wrong. The germline V gene encodes CDR1 SGHRS and CDR2 YFSETQ. CDR3 length: 16 residues.